This TCR beta chain was sequenced during a study of CD8+CD57+ T cells in acquired aplastic anemia. This clonotype was counted between two and nine times. Its cognate antigen is unknown. Study conclusions and caveats: Patients and controls shared under 35 CD8+ CDR3 sequences, which appeared highly expressed in patients and within their immunodominant clones.

The CDR3 is 15 residues long. The V and J ends lost 6 bases and 8 bases respectively, with 19 bases between them. Germline V gene lookup returns CDR1 SEHNR and CDR2 FQNEAQ (reference sequence). Using genomic DNA as the template, TCR beta VDJ and CDR3 profiling was carried out. A single record per CDR3 protein comes from TCRdb applying MiXCR to the reads. The sample lists fewer than 250,000 distinct CDR3 sequences, less than 65% seen once, with roughly 15% in the top ten. The sequencing sample was made of sorted CD4+, CD8+, or CD8+CD57+ T cells (not recorded which) from PBMCs. The clonotype was recovered from a human donor in good health, serving as a control. This sequence joins TRBV7-9 and TRBJ1-4; D remains ambiguous. The CDR3 region has the DNA TGTGCCAGCAGTCACACGACGGGGATCAAGGAAAAACTGTTTTTT. Its translation: CASSHTTGIKEKLFF.